The TCR beta chain under discussion was sequenced for a study of T-cell memory formation after mild COVID-19. Each CDR3 protein is one row after TCRdb ran MiXCR on the 5' RACE reads. There are approximately 500,000 distinct CDR3 sequences in the sample; approximately 25% occur only once, and under 15% lies in the top ten. Trimming removed 0 bases at V and 4 bases at J, with 16 bases between. Germline V gene lookup returns CDR1 MGHRA and CDR2 YSYEKL. CDR3 length equals 17 residues. This clonotype was obtained from an adult woman who had mild COVID-19 (a few samples of this study predate the infection). Cell type and time point are not known. Sequencing was done on a sample of PBMCs or a T cell subset sorted from them (not recorded which). The V and J genes are TRBV4-1 and TRBJ2-1, with TRBD1 as a possible D gene (6 bases). CDR3 loop: CASSQDSATGLYNEQFF. The CDR3 DNA follows: TGCGCCAGCAGCCAAGATTCAGCAACAGGGTTATACAATGAGCAGTTCTTC.